This T cell receptor beta chain came from a study of blood T cell repertoires in COVID-19. Background on the study: PBMCs, B-cell-depleted T cells, or T cells were the source of the cDNA or gDNA that made up the material.

Some clones are missing from TCRdb's copy, which holds only in-frame ones; the method was immunoSEQ multiplex PCR. The table has around 230,000 clones, roughly 88% seen once. CDR1 KGHSH and CDR2 LQKENI come from the germline V gene. Trimming removed 0 bases at V and 5 bases at J, with 8 bases between. The CDR3 runs 14 residues. The origin of this receptor is a woman between 40 and 50 years old with acute COVID-19. V and J are TRBV18 and TRBJ2-1; possible D gene TRBD1, 6 bases. The sequenced sample consisted of PBMCs or T cells enriched from blood (not recorded which). DNA for the CDR3: TGTGCCAGCTCACCACCGGACAGACACAATGAGCAGTTCTTC. This gives the protein CASSPPDRHNEQFF.